This TCR beta chain came from a study of T cell repertoires in cytomegalovirus infection. This clonotype was found many times. Germline CDR1 reads DFQATT; CDR2 reads SNEGSKA (reference sequence). The length of the CDR3 is 16 residues. The V gene lost 1 base and the J gene lost 8 bases, with 21 bases spanning the gap. A single record per CDR3 protein comes from TCRdb applying MiXCR to the reads. Here the sample spans fewer than 200,000 distinct CDR3 sequences, 8% to 10% being singletons. This chain joins TRBV20-1 and TRBJ2-1; no reliable D call. This clonotype was sampled from a human donor in good health (CMV status not recorded). Some clones in this sample may be carry-over from other donors' samples. Material for sequencing was PBMCs. CDR3 sequence reads: CSARALSLPGADEQFF. In DNA form, the CDR3 reads TGCAGTGCTAGAGCATTGAGTCTTCCGGGCGCAGATGAGCAGTTCTTC.